Below, 5 T cell receptor beta chains from the same sample are listed, as sequenced in a study of blood T cell repertoires in COVID-19. Sequencing used immunoSEQ multiplex PCR; TCRdb keeps in-frame clones, though not all of them. The repertoire consists of 63,000 or so clones, with 82% occurring once and the leading ten covering around 15%. Sequencing was carried out using peripheral blood. The receptors come from a man at least 80 years old with active COVID-19.

V usage is TRBV5-4 and J usage is TRBJ2-3; TRBD2 matches at 7 bases. Germline lookup yields CDR1 SGHNT and CDR2 YYREEE (reference sequence). J was trimmed by 0 bases and V by 6 bases; bases with no gene match: 10. The CDR3 extends over 16 amino acids. The CDR3 coding sequence is TGTGCCAGCACCAAGGGTGGCGGGGGTAGCACAGATACGCAGTATTTT. Amino acid sequence: CASTKGGGGSTDTQYF.

V usage is TRBV4-2 and J usage is TRBJ2-1; 8 bases line up with TRBD2. CDR1 and CDR2 (germline): LGHNA, YNFKEQ. The CDR3 runs to 17 residues. V lost 4 bases, J lost 6 bases, and 14 bases stayed unmatched. CDR3 protein: CASSPIGRTSKSNEQFF. In nucleotides, the CDR3 is TGTGCCAGCAGCCCTATCGGTAGGACTAGCAAATCCAATGAGCAGTTCTTC.

The rearrangement links TRBV28 to TRBJ2-7; D remains ambiguous. Trimming shortened V by 6 bases and J by 2 bases, and 5 bases separated the two germline ends. This CDR3 is built from 11 residues. Germline CDR1 is MDHEN and CDR2 is SYDVKM. DNA of the CDR3: TGTGCCAGCAGCTCCCCCTACGAGCAGTACTTC. It encodes CASSSPYEQYF.

The V gene is TRBV5-1, the J gene TRBJ1-6; tentatively, D is TRBD1 (6 bases). The CDR3 runs 16 residues. Trimming removed 0 bases from V and 9 bases from J, with 16 bases in between. The germline V gene encodes CDR1 SGHRS and CDR2 YFSETQ. For the CDR3, the DNA is TGCGCCAGCAGCTTGGACGTGGGGGGGCTTGGTTCACCCCTCCACTTT. Translated, it gives CASSLDVGGLGSPLHF.

The J gene is TRBJ2-2, the V gene TRBV7-3, with D possibly being TRBD1 (6 bases). Germline-derived CDR1 and CDR2 are SGHTA and FQGTGA. Trimming left V 5 bases short and J 8 bases short, with 15 bases between. The CDR3 is 14 residues long. CDR3 loop: CASSLSPTGGELFF. The DNA for the CDR3 is TGTGCCAGCAGCCTCTCCCCTACAGGGGGGGAGCTGTTTTTT. Based on the CDR3 plus reference TRBV7-3 and TRBJ2-2, the full variable domain is GAGVSQTPSNKVTEKGKYVELRCDPISGHTALYWYRQSLGQGPEFLIYFQGTGAADDSGLPNDRFFAVRPEGSVSTLKIQRTERGDSAVYLCASSLSPTGGELFFGEGSRLTVL.